This T cell receptor (beta chain) was profiled in a study of blood T cell repertoires in COVID-19. Study as a whole: Sites across the United States, Italy and Spain contributed samples from acute and convalescent COVID-19.

With respect to this clone: A junction end diverges from the germline sequence, so it may reflect a read error.

The CDR3 has 13 amino acids. CDR1 and CDR2 from the germline V gene are MNHEY and SMNVEV (reference sequence). Original handling: It was from reference gene primer amplification that nucleated cell counts were estimated. Sequenced by immunoSEQ multiplex PCR; TCRdb stores in-frame clones only, minus some. V, J and clone size were drawn from that table, and D and trimming were deduced from the DNA. The repertoire holds approximately 280,000 clones, with approximately 84% as singletons. The J gene is TRBJ2-3, the V gene TRBV27; TRBD1 matches at 7 bases. This clonotype was sampled from a woman aged 30 to 39 who had recovered from COVID-19. The sample consisted of peripheral blood. The CDR3 reads CASRLYRGDTQYF. CDR3 bases: TGTGCCAGCAGGTTATACAGGGGCGATACGCAGTATTTT.